Sequencing of this T cell receptor (beta chain) was carried out in a study of T cells in localized non-small cell lung cancer. V lost 2 bases and J lost 9; bases outside the gene matches: 0. Germline assignment: CDR1 SGHRS and CDR2 YFSETQ. This CDR3 spans 12 amino acids. Measured with immunoSEQ multiplex PCR; TCRdb has only the in-frame clones, and not every one. The table includes 30,000 or so clones, approximately 90% detected once. Sample: peripheral blood, taken before any cancer treatment. This sequence was found in a female donor over 55 with stage I lung adenocarcinoma. The gene calls are TRBV5-1 and TRBJ2-1; 9 nucleotides align to TRBD1. The CDR3 loop reads CASSLQGAEQFF. The CDR3 bases are TGCGCCAGCAGCTTACAGGGGGCTGAGCAGTTCTTC.